This TCR beta chain was sequenced during a study of shared clonotypes between healthy human individuals. In the sorted-subset replicate PCRs, 200 ng DNA, some 30,000 T cell genomes, was used. The data were produced by immunoSEQ multiplex PCR, yet TCRdb's version contains in-frame clones alone and is incomplete. The data contain some 2 million clones, approximately 94% of them singletons. Germline V gene lookup returns CDR1 SQVTM and CDR2 ANQGSEA. V was shortened by 6 bases and J by 0 bases, with 18 bases between the two germline ends. CDR3 size: 15 residues. In regard to this clone: The antigen remains unidentified.

The naive CD8 fraction comprised CD45RO-negative cells positively selected for CCR7 and excluded terminally differentiated effector memory CD45RA+ cells. Findings and caveats of the study: Naive subsets, compared against memory subsets, generally had larger estimated richness values. Measured sharing among donors was expected to vary with sequencing depth. Sharing across four donors was highest in naive CD4 (around 5%) and lowest in memory CD8 (0.4%).

The sequenced sample consisted of naive CD8+ T cells sorted from blood. V is TRBV29-1 and J is TRBJ2-7, with a tentative D call TRBD2 (6 bases). The sequence was collected from a young man in good health. CDR3 DNA: TGCAGCGTGCAGGGAGGTCTGATAACCTCCTACGAGCAGTACTTC. It encodes CSVQGGLITSYEQYF.